The 20 T cell receptor beta chains in this list originate from one sample, sequenced in a study of a mutant IDH1 vaccine in newly diagnosed glioma. These receptors' targets are unknown. The assay was immunoSEQ multiplex PCR, and TCRdb's table has in-frame clones only and misses some. The sample has approximately 82,000 clones, 85% seen once. The time point denotes: week 23, last vaccination. All doses held 300 ug of mutant IDH1 20-mer peptide, with topical imiquimod. The sequenced sample was PBMCs, obtained from a glioma patient whose treatment included an IDH1 peptide vaccine. Receptors were obtained from a young man with glioma. Some clones in this sample may be carry-over from other donors' samples.

The chain joins TRBV30 to TRBJ1-1; unclear D gene. The CDR3 loop spans 13 amino acids. From germline, CDR1 is GTSNPN and CDR2 SVGIG (reference sequence). Trimming removed 4 bases from V and 4 bases from J, with 13 bases in between. The CDR3 loop is CAWNKLLSTEAFF. The CDR3 DNA reads as TGTGCCTGGAACAAACTCCTAAGCACTGAAGCTTTCTTT.

The V gene is TRBV5-1, the J gene TRBJ2-7; 7 positions agree with TRBD2. Germline V gives CDR1 SGHRS, CDR2 YFSETQ. V lost 4 bases, J lost 0 bases, and 4 bases stayed unmatched. CDR3 length: 14 amino acids. The CDR3 spells CASSPSGPSYEQYF. The CDR3 nucleotides read TGCGCCAGCAGCCCTAGCGGACCCTCCTACGAGCAGTACTTC.

The chain couples TRBV6-5 to TRBJ2-3; maybe TRBD2 (6 bases). Trimming shortened V by 2 bases and J by 0 bases, and 6 bases separated the two germline ends. The germline gives CDR1 MNHEY, CDR2 SVGAGI. This CDR3 has 14 amino acids. DNA of the CDR3: TGTGCCAGCAGTTACGGGGGGAGCACAGATACGCAGTATTTT. Translated: CASSYGGSTDTQYF.

The sample holds one count of this clone. V is TRBV15 and J is TRBJ2-5; 7 bases match TRBD1. After removal of 2 bases from V and 5 bases from J, the junction contained 8 bases not matched to a gene. CDR1 and CDR2 (germline): LNHNV, YYDKDF (reference sequence). This CDR3 is 15 amino acids long. CDR3: CATSRPPRGTETQYF. DNA for the CDR3: TGTGCCACCAGCAGACCGCCCAGGGGGACGGAGACCCAGTACTTC.

The J gene is TRBJ1-2, the V gene TRBV25-1; D not resolved. The CDR3 extends over 13 amino acids. Germline CDR1 MGHDK, CDR2 SYGVNS. Trimming stripped 4 bases from V and 5 bases from J, with 11 bases between. CDR3 protein: CASSVGVEYGYTF. Here the CDR3 DNA reads TGTGCCAGCAGTGTCGGGGTGGAGTATGGCTACACCTTC.

The chain couples TRBV28 to TRBJ1-2, with TRBD1 matching over 8 bases. Germline CDR1 MDHEN, CDR2 SYDVKM. V gave up 5 bases and J gave up 8 bases; unmatched junction bases: 10. This CDR3 is built from 14 residues. Here the CDR3 reads CASSRLGQEVGYTF. The CDR3 DNA reads as TGTGCCAGCAGTCGACTGGGACAGGAGGTAGGCTACACCTTC.

The chain employs TRBV4-3 and TRBJ2-5; 10 bases fit TRBD2. Germline V CDR1 and CDR2: LGHNA, YSLEER. This CDR3 has 20 residues. Losses at the gene ends were 4 bases for V and 4 bases for J; bases not matched to a gene: 21. CDR3 residues: CASSPGLWASSGGGVETQYF. CDR3 DNA: TGCGCCAGCAGCCCGGGACTGTGGGCGTCTAGCGGGGGAGGCGTAGAGACCCAGTACTTC.

The CDR3 spells CAISAGDYGYTF. The CDR3 DNA reads TGTGCCATCAGTGCGGGAGATTATGGCTACACCTTC. The chain uses TRBV10-3 and TRBJ1-2; D is ambiguous. Trimming removed 4 bases from V and 5 bases from J, with 8 bases in between. The CDR3 has 12 amino acids. Germline V gives CDR1 ENHRY, CDR2 SYGVKD.

The gene calls are TRBV7-6 and TRBJ2-2; D may be TRBD2 (7 bases). The CDR3 spans 18 residues. With 3 bases removed from V and 0 bases from J, the gap between germline ends came to 17 bases. Germline CDR1 reads SGHVS; CDR2 reads FNYEAQ. The CDR3 region is CASSFGRDQGSNTGELFF. The CDR3, as DNA: TGTGCCAGCAGCTTTGGGAGGGATCAGGGGTCGAACACCGGGGAGCTGTTTTTT.

The V and J genes are TRBV11-2 and TRBJ1-5; perhaps TRBD1 as D (6 bases). Germline CDR1 reads SGHAT; CDR2 reads FQNNGV. The CDR3 is 15 residues long. V dropped 5 bases and J dropped 0 bases, with 11 bases sitting between them. DNA of the CDR3: TGTGCCAGCAGCATCAGGGGTTATAGCAATCAGCCCCAGCATTTT. It codes for CASSIRGYSNQPQHF. The full variable domain, completed using reference TRBV11-2 and TRBJ1-5, is EAGVAQSPRYKIIEKRQSVAFWCNPISGHATLYWYQQILGQGPKLLIQFQNNGVVDDSQLPKDRFSAERLKGVDSTLKIQPAKLEDSAVYLCASSIRGYSNQPQHFGDGTRLSIL.

The J gene is TRBJ2-1, the V gene TRBV5-1; 11 bases line up with TRBD2. This CDR3 has 15 residues. The trim removed 4 bases at V and 3 bases at J, leaving 3 bases unmatched. CDR1 is SGHRS, CDR2 YFSETQ, per germline. The CDR3 here is CASSAGTSGYNEQFF. The DNA for the CDR3 is TGCGCCAGCAGCGCCGGGACTAGCGGCTACAATGAGCAGTTCTTC.

The chain carries TRBV30 and TRBJ1-5; D is possibly TRBD1 (6 bases). The CDR3 runs to 14 residues. V was pared by 2 bases and J by 7 bases, with 15 bases between. CDR1 and CDR2 (germline): GTSNPN, SVGIG (reference sequence). The CDR3 nucleotides are TGTGCCTGGAGTTCGGGGGGGGCTTGGCAGCCCCAGCATTTT. Protein product: CAWSSGGAWQPQHF. Complete variable domain (other parts from reference TRBV30 and TRBJ1-5): SQTIHQWPATLVQPVGSPLSLECTVEGTSNPNLYWYRQAAGRGLQLLFYSVGIGQISSEVPQNLSASRPQDRQFILSSKKLLLSDSGFYLCAWSSGGAWQPQHFGDGTRLSIL.

The gene calls are TRBV19 and TRBJ2-5; D ambiguous. The DNA end favors TRBJ2-7, so the J call may be wrong. This CDR3 is 14 amino acids long. CDR1 LNHDA and CDR2 SQIVND come from the germline V gene (reference sequence). CDR3 region: CASSIVLDSYEQYF. CDR3 DNA sequence: TGTGCCAGTAGTATAGTCCTCGACTCCTACGAGCAGTACTTC.

V usage is TRBV7-2 and J usage is TRBJ1-5, with TRBD1 as a possible D gene (6 bases). Germline assignment: CDR1 SGHTA and CDR2 FQGNSA. This CDR3 is built from 13 residues. The V end lost 5 bases, the J end lost 7 bases, and 12 bases lay between the germline ends. CDR3 coding DNA: TGTGCCAGCAGCGCCCGGGGGGGCCAGCCCCAGCATTTT. This codes for CASSARGGQPQHF.

J is TRBJ2-5 and V is TRBV11-2, with D perhaps TRBD1 or TRBD2 (5 bases each). The CDR3 length is 14 residues. V was clipped by 2 bases and J by 1 base, with 8 bases between them. Germline V gene data show CDR1 as SGHAT and CDR2 as FQNNGV. The CDR3 DNA reads TGTGCCAGCAGCTTACCAGGGACCCAAGAGACCCAGTACTTC. Translation gives CASSLPGTQETQYF.

V and J are TRBV5-4 and TRBJ2-1; weak D call: TRBD2 (7 bases). Germline CDR1 and CDR2: SGHNT and YYREEE (reference sequence). Trimming stripped 5 bases from V and 4 bases from J, with 16 bases between. This CDR3 is built from 15 residues. Here the CDR3 DNA reads TGTGCCAGCAGGGAGAGAGGGGGGGGGTACAATGAGCAGTTCTTC. Translating gives CASRERGGGYNEQFF.

The chain employs TRBV18 and TRBJ2-2; tentative D call: TRBD2 (5 bases). The CDR3 has 15 residues. The ends were cut back, 3 bases at V and 5 bases at J, with 13 bases in the middle. The germline V gene has CDR1 KGHSH and CDR2 LQKENI. For the CDR3, the DNA is TGTGCCAGCTCACCGCAAGCGGTTCATACCGGGGAGCTGTTTTTT. This translates into CASSPQAVHTGELFF.

In this sample, this clone turned up a few times. V usage is TRBV7-8 and J usage is TRBJ1-5; D is unclear. CDR1 SGHVS and CDR2 FQNEAQ come from the germline V gene. V was shortened by 4 bases and J by 1 base, with 8 bases between the two germline ends. CDR3 length equals 14 residues. CDR3 nucleotides: TGTGCCAGCAGCTCCTTGAGGAGCAATCAGCCCCAGCATTTT. Encoded protein: CASSSLRSNQPQHF.

The chain employs TRBV2 and TRBJ1-5; maybe TRBD1 (5 bases). Per the germline V gene, CDR1 is SNHLY and CDR2 is FYNNEI. The CDR3 sequence is 14 residues long. V dropped 2 bases and J dropped 5 bases, with 10 bases sitting between them. This chain's CDR3 is CASSEQGGDQPQHF. The CDR3 nucleotides read TGTGCCAGCAGTGAACAGGGTGGCGATCAGCCCCAGCATTTT. The whole variable domain, remainder taken from reference TRBV2 and TRBJ1-5, is EPEVTQTPSHQVTQMGQEVILRCVPISNHLYFYWYRQILGQKVEFLVSFYNNEISEKSEIFDDQFSVERPDGSNFTLKIRSTKLEDSAMYFCASSEQGGDQPQHFGDGTRLSIL.

This clone was detected a few times. V and J are TRBV2 and TRBJ2-3; D gene ambiguous. Germline V lookup: CDR1 SNHLY, CDR2 FYNNEI. The CDR3 runs 13 residues. The germline V and J ends were trimmed by 1 base and 4 bases, with 6 bases remaining between them. DNA for the CDR3: TGTGCCAGCAGTGAAGAGTCGTCAGATACGCAGTATTTT. Translated, it gives CASSEESSDTQYF.